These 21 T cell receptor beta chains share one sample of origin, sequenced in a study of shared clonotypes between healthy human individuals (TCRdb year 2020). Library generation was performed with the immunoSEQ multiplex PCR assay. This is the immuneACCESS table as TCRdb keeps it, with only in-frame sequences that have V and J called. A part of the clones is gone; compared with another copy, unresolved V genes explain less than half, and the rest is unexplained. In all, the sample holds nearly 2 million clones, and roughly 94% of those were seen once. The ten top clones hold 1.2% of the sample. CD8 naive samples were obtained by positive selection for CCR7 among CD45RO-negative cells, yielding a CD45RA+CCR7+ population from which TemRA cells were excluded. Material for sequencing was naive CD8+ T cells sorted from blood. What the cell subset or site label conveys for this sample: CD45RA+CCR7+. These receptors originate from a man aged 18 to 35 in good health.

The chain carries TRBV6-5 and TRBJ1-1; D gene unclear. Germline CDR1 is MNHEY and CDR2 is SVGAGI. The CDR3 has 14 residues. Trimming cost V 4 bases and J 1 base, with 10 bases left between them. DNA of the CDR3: TGTGCCAGCAGTTCAACTCGACAGAACACTGAAGCTTTCTTT. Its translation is CASSSTRQNTEAFF.

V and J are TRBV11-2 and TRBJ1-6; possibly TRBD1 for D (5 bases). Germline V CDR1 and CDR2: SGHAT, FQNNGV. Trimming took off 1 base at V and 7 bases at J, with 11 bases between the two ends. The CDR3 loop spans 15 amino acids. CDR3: CASSLGGGWNSPLHF. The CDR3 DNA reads TGTGCCAGCAGCTTAGGTGGGGGATGGAATTCACCCCTCCACTTT. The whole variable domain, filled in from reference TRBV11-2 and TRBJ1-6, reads EAGVAQSPRYKIIEKRQSVAFWCNPISGHATLYWYQQILGQGPKLLIQFQNNGVVDDSQLPKDRFSAERLKGVDSTLKIQPAKLEDSAVYLCASSLGGGWNSPLHFGNGTRLTVT.

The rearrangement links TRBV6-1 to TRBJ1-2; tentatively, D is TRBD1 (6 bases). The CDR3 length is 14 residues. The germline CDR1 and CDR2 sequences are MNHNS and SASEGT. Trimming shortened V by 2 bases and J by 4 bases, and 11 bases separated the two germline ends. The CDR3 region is CASSEHAGAYGYTF. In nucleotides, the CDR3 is TGTGCCAGCAGTGAACATGCAGGGGCCTATGGCTACACCTTC.

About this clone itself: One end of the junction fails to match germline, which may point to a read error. The CDR3 region has the DNA TGTGCTAGCAGCGCTCTAGCGGGACCCCCCGGGGAGCTGTTTTTT. Encoded protein: CASSALAGPPGELFF. The rearrangement joins TRBV7-7 to TRBJ2-2, with TRBD2 matching over 9 bases. The CDR3 is 15 residues long. Germline CDR1 and CDR2: SSHAT and FNYEAQ (reference sequence).

CDR3 nucleotide sequence: TGTGCCAGCACGTTAGATGCCGAGGGCCCCCCCGAAGCTTTCTTT. As protein: CASTLDAEGPPEAFF. J is TRBJ1-1 and V is TRBV28; no clear D. Trimming left V 7 bases short and J 8 bases short, with 23 bases between. The germline CDR1 and CDR2 sequences are MDHEN and SYDVKM. The CDR3 contains 15 residues.

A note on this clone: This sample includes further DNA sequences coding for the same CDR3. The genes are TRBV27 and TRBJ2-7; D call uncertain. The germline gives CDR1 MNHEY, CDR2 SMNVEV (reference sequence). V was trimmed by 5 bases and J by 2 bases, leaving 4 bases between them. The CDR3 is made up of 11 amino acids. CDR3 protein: CASSTPYEQYF. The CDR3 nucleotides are TGTGCCAGCAGTACCCCCTACGAGCAGTACTTC.

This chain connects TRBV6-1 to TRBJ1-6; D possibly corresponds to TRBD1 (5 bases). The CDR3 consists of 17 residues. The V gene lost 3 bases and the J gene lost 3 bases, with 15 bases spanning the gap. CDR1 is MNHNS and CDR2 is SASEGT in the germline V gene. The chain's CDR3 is CASSEGDLSDYNSPLHF. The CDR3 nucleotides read TGTGCCAGCAGTGAGGGGGACTTATCGGACTATAATTCACCCCTCCACTTT.

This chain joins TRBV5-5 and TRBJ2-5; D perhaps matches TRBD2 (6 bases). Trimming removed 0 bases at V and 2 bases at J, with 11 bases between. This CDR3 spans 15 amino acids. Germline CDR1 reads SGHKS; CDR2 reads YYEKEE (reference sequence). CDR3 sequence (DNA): TGTGCCAGCAGCTTGGAGTGGGGGGAACAAGAGACCCAGTACTTC. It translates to CASSLEWGEQETQYF.

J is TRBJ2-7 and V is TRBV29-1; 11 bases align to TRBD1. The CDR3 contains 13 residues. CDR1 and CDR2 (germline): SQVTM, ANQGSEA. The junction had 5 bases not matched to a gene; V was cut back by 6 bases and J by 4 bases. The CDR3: CSVGTGGQYEQYF. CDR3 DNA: TGCAGCGTAGGGACAGGGGGACAATACGAGCAGTACTTC.

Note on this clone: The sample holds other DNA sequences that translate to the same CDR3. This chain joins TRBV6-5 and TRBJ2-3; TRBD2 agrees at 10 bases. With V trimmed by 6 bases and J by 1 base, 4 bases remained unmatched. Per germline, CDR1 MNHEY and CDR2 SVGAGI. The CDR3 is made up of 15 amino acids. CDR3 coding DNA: TGTGCCAGCAGCGTTCTAGCGGGAGGCACAGATACGCAGTATTTT. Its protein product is CASSVLAGGTDTQYF.

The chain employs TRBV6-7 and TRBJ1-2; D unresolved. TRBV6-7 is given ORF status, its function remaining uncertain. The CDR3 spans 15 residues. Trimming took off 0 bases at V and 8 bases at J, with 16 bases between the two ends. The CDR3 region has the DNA TGTGCCAGCAGTTACTCAACTGACGGCGGTGAGGGCTACACCTTC. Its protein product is CASSYSTDGGEGYTF.

The CDR3 here is CASSSRQKQTYGYTF. The DNA of the CDR3 is TGTGCCAGCAGCTCCCGACAGAAGCAAACCTATGGCTACACCTTC. This chain links TRBV21-1 with TRBJ1-2; the table's D call, TRBD1, has no DNA check behind it. TRBV21-1 is listed as a pseudogene. This CDR3 is built from 15 residues.

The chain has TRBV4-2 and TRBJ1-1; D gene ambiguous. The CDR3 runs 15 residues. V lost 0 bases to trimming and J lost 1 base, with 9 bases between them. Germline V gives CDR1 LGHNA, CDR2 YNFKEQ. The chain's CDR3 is CASSQDWLENTEAFF. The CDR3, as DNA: TGTGCCAGCAGCCAAGATTGGCTGGAGAACACTGAAGCTTTCTTT.

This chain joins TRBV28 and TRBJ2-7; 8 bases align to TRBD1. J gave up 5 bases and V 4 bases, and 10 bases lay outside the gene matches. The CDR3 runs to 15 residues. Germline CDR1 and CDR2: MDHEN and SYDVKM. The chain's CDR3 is CASSSWTGMSHEQYF. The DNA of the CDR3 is TGTGCCAGCAGTTCTTGGACAGGGATGAGCCACGAGCAGTACTTC. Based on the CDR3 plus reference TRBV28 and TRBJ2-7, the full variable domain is DVKVTQSSRYLVKRTGEKVFLECVQDMDHENMFWYRQDPGLGLRLIYFSYDVKMKEKGDIPEGYSVSREKKERFSLILESASTNQTSMYLCASSSWTGMSHEQYFGPGTRLTVT.

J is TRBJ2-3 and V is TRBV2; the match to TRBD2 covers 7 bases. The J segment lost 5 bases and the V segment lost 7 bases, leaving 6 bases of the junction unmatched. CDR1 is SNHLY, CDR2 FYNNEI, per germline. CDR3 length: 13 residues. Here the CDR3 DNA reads TGTGCCAGCATGGGGGGGGAGGGAGATACGCAGTATTTT. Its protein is CASMGGEGDTQYF.

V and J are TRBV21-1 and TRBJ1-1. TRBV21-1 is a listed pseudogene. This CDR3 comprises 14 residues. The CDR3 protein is CASGGDSMNTEAFF. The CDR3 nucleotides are TGTGCCAGCGGGGGGGACAGTATGAACACTGAAGCTTTCTTT.

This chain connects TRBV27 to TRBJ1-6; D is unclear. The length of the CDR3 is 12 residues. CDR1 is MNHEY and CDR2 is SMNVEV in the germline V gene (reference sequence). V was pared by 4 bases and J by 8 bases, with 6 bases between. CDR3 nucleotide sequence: TGTGCCAGCAGTTGGTACGATTCACCCCTCCACTTT. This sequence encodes CASSWYDSPLHF.

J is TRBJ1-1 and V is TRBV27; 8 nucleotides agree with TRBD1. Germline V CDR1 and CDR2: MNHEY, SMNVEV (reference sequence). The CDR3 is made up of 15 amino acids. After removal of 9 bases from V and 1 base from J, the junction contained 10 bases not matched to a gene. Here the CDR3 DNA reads TGTGCCAGGAGGGGAGACAGGGGAGAGAACACTGAAGCTTTCTTT. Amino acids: CARRGDRGENTEAFF.

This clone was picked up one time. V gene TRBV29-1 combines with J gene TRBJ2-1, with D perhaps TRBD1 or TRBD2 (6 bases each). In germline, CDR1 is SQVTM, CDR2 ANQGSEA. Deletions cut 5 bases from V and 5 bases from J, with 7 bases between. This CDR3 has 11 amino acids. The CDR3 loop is CSVRGDNEQFF. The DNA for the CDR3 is TGCAGCGTTAGGGGGGACAATGAGCAGTTCTTC.

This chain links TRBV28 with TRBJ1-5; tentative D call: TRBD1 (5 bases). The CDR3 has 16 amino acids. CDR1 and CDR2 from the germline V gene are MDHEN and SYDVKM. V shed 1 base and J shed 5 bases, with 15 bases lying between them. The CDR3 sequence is CASSLYRGRKDQPQHF. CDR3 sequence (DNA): TGTGCCAGCAGTTTATATCGGGGGAGGAAGGATCAGCCCCAGCATTTT.

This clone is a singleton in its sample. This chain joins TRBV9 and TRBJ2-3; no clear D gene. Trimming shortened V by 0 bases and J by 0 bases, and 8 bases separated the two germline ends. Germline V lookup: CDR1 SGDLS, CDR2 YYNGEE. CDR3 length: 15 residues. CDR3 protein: CASSVALGSTDTQYF. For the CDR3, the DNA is TGTGCCAGCAGCGTAGCTTTAGGGAGCACAGATACGCAGTATTTT.